Listed below are T cell receptor beta chains from one sample, sequenced in a study of spatial heterogeneity in lung cancer. TCRdb re-called the 5' RACE reads with MiXCR, one entry per CDR3 protein. The sample includes about 10,000 distinct CDR3 sequences, 8% of them seen just once. Sequenced here: lung tumor tissue, sampled at surgery. All receptors come from a male donor with early-stage non-small cell lung cancer. Each CDR3 is given with its conserved first and last residue.

v_gene: TRBV7-2; CDR3aa: CASSLVGTSQETQYF
v_gene: TRBV9; CDR3aa: CASSLRDGYEQYF
v_gene: TRBV12-3/TRBV12-4; CDR3aa: CASSLQAGYNEQFF
v_gene: TRBV7-2; CDR3aa: CASSPGANNEQFF
v_gene: TRBV28; CDR3aa: CASSFEDRAETQYF
v_gene: TRBV7-9; CDR3aa: CASSLGSSVDTQYF
v_gene: TRBV6-1; CDR3aa: CASSVQGFQETQYF
v_gene: TRBV30; CDR3aa: CAWNPTGELFF
v_gene: TRBV7-2; CDR3aa: CASSRAGQGGSPLHF
v_gene: TRBV2; CDR3aa: CASSQPEGGSYGYTF
v_gene: TRBV5-1; CDR3aa: CASSLGGVGSLGYTF
v_gene: TRBV5-1; CDR3aa: CASSLAGGEQYF
v_gene: TRBV19; CDR3aa: CASSDRDYQPQHF
v_gene: TRBV7-8; CDR3aa: CASSSQGYEQYF
v_gene: TRBV6-6; CDR3aa: CASSYLGQDHEKLFF
v_gene: TRBV6-6; CDR3aa: CASSYEGGESQPQHF
v_gene: TRBV5-1; CDR3aa: CASSSDSRNQPQHF
v_gene: TRBV5-6; CDR3aa: CASSHRKSGANVLTF
v_gene: TRBV5-5; CDR3aa: CASSYDQGAGEQFF
v_gene: TRBV11-2; CDR3aa: CASSWDRLNTGELFF
v_gene: TRBV4-3; CDR3aa: CASSQDSRDMNTEAFF
v_gene: TRBV5-4; CDR3aa: CASSSVPDRVYEQYF
v_gene: TRBV19; CDR3aa: CASSASGTTETQYF
v_gene: TRBV6-1; CDR3aa: CASSRYGTSGFAGEQFF
v_gene: TRBV14; CDR3aa: CASSQFQRAYNEQFF
v_gene: TRBV24-1; CDR3aa: CATSDFRQYGTDTQYF
v_gene: TRBV29-1; CDR3aa: CSVVGGRGATEAFF
v_gene: TRBV29-1; CDR3aa: CSVKVGGLLSRTEAFF
v_gene: TRBV6-6; CDR3aa: CASSYGGNQPQHF
v_gene: TRBV10-3; CDR3aa: CAISDGTDYGYTF
v_gene: TRBV6-1; CDR3aa: CASSFRDRAYEQYF
v_gene: TRBV28; CDR3aa: CASSPSRDSSGANVLTF
v_gene: TRBV10-3; CDR3aa: CAISESRLAGDTQYF
v_gene: TRBV20-1; CDR3aa: CSARGPAYEQYF
v_gene: TRBV29-1; CDR3aa: CSVVPWTGGRALQYEQYF
v_gene: TRBV19; CDR3aa: CASSIGEGQLFF
v_gene: TRBV7-3; CDR3aa: CASSPGTRGELFF
v_gene: TRBV27; CDR3aa: CASSSLGLANGGEQFF
v_gene: TRBV10-3; CDR3aa: CAISDGDEQYF
v_gene: TRBV2; CDR3aa: CASRGLPGDTQYF
v_gene: TRBV6-5; CDR3aa: CASSLTGGEGNQPQHF
v_gene: TRBV29-1; CDR3aa: CSVVGQGPYEQYF
v_gene: TRBV12-3/TRBV12-4; CDR3aa: CASSLAGSPGELFF
v_gene: TRBV5-1; CDR3aa: CASSLDPVAGGYTGELFF
v_gene: TRBV7-2; CDR3aa: CASSPPGAGGYNEQFF
v_gene: TRBV6-6; CDR3aa: CASSYSGRGRGSDQPQHF
v_gene: TRBV14; CDR3aa: CASSPTRNHEQFF
v_gene: TRBV4-3; CDR3aa: CASSQDWAGSRGYGYTF
v_gene: TRBV20-1; CDR3aa: CSARDAKQGAVHEQYF
v_gene: TRBV11-2; CDR3aa: CASSFGVLNEQFF
v_gene: TRBV20-1; CDR3aa: CSASDASTDTQYF
v_gene: TRBV7-2; CDR3aa: CASSLSGTGVYGYTF
v_gene: TRBV2; CDR3aa: CASNRANTGELFF
v_gene: TRBV28; CDR3aa: CASTPGRNTIYF